The 16 T cell receptor beta chains listed next were all sequenced from one sample in a study of Ad26.COV2.S vaccination and SARS-CoV-2 variants. Sequencing was performed with immunoSEQ multiplex PCR; in TCRdb, only in-frame clones are kept and a portion is missing. The sample consists of about 350,000 clones, about 88% of them appearing once. Sample treatment: around 19 received Ad26.COV2.S at low or high dose, single or two shots; about 5 received placebo; per-sample allocation not given. Samples were taken on day 63 after the first vaccine or placebo injection. This sample comprised peripheral blood, obtained in a trial of Ad26.COV2.S vaccine versus placebo. The receptors were sampled from a person between 18 and 65 years old who received the Ad26.COV2.S COVID-19 vaccine or a placebo.

In regard to this clone: Other DNA variants within this sample encode the same CDR3. The V call is TRBV28, the J call TRBJ2-7; D assignment may be TRBD1 or TRBD2 (5 bases each). Germline-derived CDR1 and CDR2 are MDHEN and SYDVKM. The V end lost 4 bases, the J end lost 4 bases, and 14 bases lay between the germline ends. The CDR3 length is 14 residues. Written as DNA, the CDR3 is TGTGCCAGCAGTTCCGGGACCGTCCCATACGAGCAGTACTTC. Translation: CASSSGTVPYEQYF. Full variable domain (remainder filled in from reference TRBV28 and TRBJ2-7): DVKVTQSSRYLVKRTGEKVFLECVQDMDHENMFWYRQDPGLGLRLIYFSYDVKMKEKGDIPEGYSVSREKKERFSLILESASTNQTSMYLCASSSGTVPYEQYFGPGTRLTVT.

This CDR3 reads CASSRQSSYEQYF. CDR3 in DNA: TGTGCCAGCAGCCGACAGAGCTCCTACGAGCAGTACTTC. V and J are TRBV12-3 or TRBV12-4 and TRBJ2-7, with D possibly TRBD1 on 5 matching bases. The germline V and J ends were trimmed by 6 bases and 0 bases, with 9 bases remaining between them. The CDR3 has 13 residues.

The V gene is TRBV18, the J gene TRBJ2-7; D is possibly TRBD2 (7 bases). This CDR3 has 15 amino acids. Germline lookup yields CDR1 KGHSH and CDR2 LQKENI. The germline V and J ends were trimmed by 3 bases and 2 bases, with 14 bases remaining between them. The CDR3 reads CASSPDTGRAYEQYF. In nucleotides, the CDR3 is TGTGCCAGCTCACCGGATACAGGGAGGGCCTACGAGCAGTACTTC.

The chain has TRBV5-4 and TRBJ1-6, with unresolved D. Trimming left V 3 bases short and J 7 bases short, with 5 bases between. Germline values: CDR1 SGHNT, CDR2 YYREEE (reference sequence). This CDR3 comprises 12 residues. As DNA, the CDR3 is TGTGCCAGCAGCTACTGGAATTCACCCCTCCACTTT. Protein product: CASSYWNSPLHF.

The V and J genes are TRBV9 and TRBJ1-1, with unresolved D. There are 14 residues in the CDR3. Germline CDR1 reads SGDLS; CDR2 reads YYNGEE. V was cut by 0 bases and J by 4 bases, with 10 bases left in between. This chain's CDR3 is CASSVESGSTEAFF. Here the CDR3 DNA reads TGTGCCAGCAGCGTAGAATCGGGGAGCACTGAAGCTTTCTTT.

This clone was counted many times. Here the CDR3 DNA reads TGTGCCAGCAGCTTAGAGGGGAGGGGAAACACCATATATTTT. This encodes CASSLEGRGNTIYF. The gene calls are TRBV7-8 and TRBJ1-3; tentatively, D is TRBD1 (5 bases). The length of the CDR3 is 14 residues. The germline gives CDR1 SGHVS, CDR2 FQNEAQ. V lost 1 base, J lost 4 bases, and 8 bases lay in between.

The rearrangement joins TRBV7-9 to TRBJ1-5, with D tentatively TRBD1 (6 bases). The germline V gene has CDR1 SEHNR and CDR2 FQNEAQ (reference sequence). V lost 5 bases to trimming and J lost 3 bases, with 14 bases between them. This CDR3 has 15 amino acids. As DNA, the CDR3 is TGTGCCAGCAGCCCGGAGGGGGGACTCAATCAGCCCCAGCATTTT. Translation: CASSPEGGLNQPQHF.

The chain couples TRBV6-5 to TRBJ2-7; D possibly corresponds to TRBD2 (6 bases). CDR1 and CDR2 (germline): MNHEY, SVGAGI. There are 14 residues in the CDR3. V lost 6 bases and J 3 bases, leaving 15 bases between the germline ends. The CDR3 bases are TGTGCCAGCAGATTAGCGGTAGACATCTACGAGCAGTACTTC. Residues: CASRLAVDIYEQYF.

The chain couples TRBV27 to TRBJ2-7; TRBD1 agrees at 9 bases. This CDR3 contains 15 residues. Looked up from germline, CDR1 is MNHEY and CDR2 is SMNVEV (reference sequence). V lost 2 bases to trimming and J lost 1 base; unmatched junction nucleotides: 3. The CDR3 loop is CASSLKGTGSYEQYF. In DNA, the CDR3 is TGTGCCAGCAGTTTAAAAGGGACAGGGTCCTACGAGCAGTACTTC.

This clone has just one count. The V and J genes are TRBV14 and TRBJ2-5, with TRBD1 identical over 10 bases. V lost 3 bases, J lost 7 bases, and 11 bases stayed unmatched. Germline CDR1 and CDR2: SGHDN and FVKESK. The CDR3 has 16 residues. CDR3 in DNA: TGTGCCAGCAGCCAGCTTGGACAGGGGGGAAGCGGGACCCAGTACTTC. It encodes CASSQLGQGGSGTQYF.

This clone was seen a handful of times. The gene calls are TRBV12-3 or TRBV12-4 and TRBJ1-4, with D possibly matching TRBD1 (5 bases). The ends were cut back, 5 bases at V and 13 bases at J, with 14 bases in the middle. The CDR3 length is 12 residues. This chain's CDR3 is CASSPGGGLLFF. The CDR3 DNA reads TGTGCCAGCAGTCCCGGGGGAGGGTTACTGTTTTTT.

The V call is TRBV29-1, the J call TRBJ1-2; D ambiguous. The V end lost 3 bases, the J end lost 4 bases, and 9 bases lay between the germline ends. The germline gives CDR1 SQVTM, CDR2 ANQGSEA. This CDR3 has 12 amino acids. CDR3 loop: CSVDSGAYGYTF. The DNA of the CDR3 is TGCAGCGTTGACTCAGGCGCCTATGGCTACACCTTC.

The chain carries TRBV18 and TRBJ2-6, with D unresolved. The CDR3 extends over 16 amino acids. The germline CDR1 and CDR2 sequences are KGHSH and LQKENI. The V gene lost 0 bases and the J gene lost 6 bases, with 12 bases spanning the gap. The CDR3 DNA reads as TGTGCCAGCTCACCACCAACTGGTTCGGAGGCCAACGTCCTGACTTTC. This encodes CASSPPTGSEANVLTF. Using reference TRBV18 and TRBJ2-6 for the parts outside the CDR3, the full variable domain is NAGVMQNPRHLVRRRGQEARLRCSPMKGHSHVYWYRQLPEEGLKFMVYLQKENIIDESGMPKERFSAEFPKEGPSILRIQQVVRGDSAAYFCASSPPTGSEANVLTFGAGSRLTVL.

The rearrangement uses TRBV4-2 and TRBJ2-3; D is ambiguous. V lost 2 bases and J lost 0, with 6 bases in between. Per the germline V gene, CDR1 is LGHNA and CDR2 is YNFKEQ. The CDR3 is 14 amino acids. The CDR3 sequence is CASSQTGSTDTQYF. As DNA, the CDR3 is TGTGCCAGCAGCCAAACTGGGAGCACAGATACGCAGTATTTT.

The chain is built from TRBV11-3 and TRBJ2-1; perhaps TRBD1 as D (5 bases). Germline V gene lookup returns CDR1 SGHNT and CDR2 YENEEA. V was shortened by 2 bases and J by 0 bases, with 8 bases between the two germline ends. CDR3 length equals 15 residues. This CDR3 reads CASSLQGSSYNEQFF. The CDR3 nucleotides are TGTGCCAGCAGCTTACAGGGTAGCTCCTACAATGAGCAGTTCTTC.

The genes are TRBV5-6 and TRBJ2-7; D unresolved. CDR3 length: 14 amino acids. Germline V gene lookup returns CDR1 SGHDT and CDR2 YYEEEE. Trimming shortened V by 1 base and J by 9 bases, and 17 bases separated the two germline ends. CDR3 sequence: CASSLTGIPTTQYF. For the CDR3, the DNA is TGTGCCAGCAGCTTGACGGGTATTCCTACGACGCAGTACTTC.